These 15 T cell receptor beta chains share one sample of origin, sequenced in a study of blood T cell repertoires in COVID-19. Produced via immunoSEQ multiplex PCR; TCRdb's table is partial and in-frame only. This sample yields about 200,000 clones, of which about 76% are seen a single time; less than 7% belongs to the top ten. The specimen sequenced was peripheral blood. These receptors all stem from a woman aged 40 to 50 with COVID-19, enrolled during active disease.

This sequence joins TRBV11-1 and TRBJ2-7; 7 bases map to TRBD1. CDR3 size: 15 residues. The junction had 8 bases not matched to a gene; V was cut back by 4 bases and J by 2 bases. Germline CDR1 SGHAT, CDR2 FQDESV (reference sequence). The chain's CDR3 is CASSSRTGLTYEQYF. The CDR3 nucleotides read TGTGCCAGCAGCTCTCGGACAGGTTTAACCTACGAGCAGTACTTC. The full variable domain, completed using reference TRBV11-1 and TRBJ2-7, is EAEVAQSPRYKITEKSQAVAFWCDPISGHATLYWYRQILGQGPELLVQFQDESVVDDSQLPKDRFSAERLKGVDSTLKIQPAELGDSAMYLCASSSRTGLTYEQYFGPGTRLTVT.

The rearrangement joins TRBV9 to TRBJ2-3; 10 bases agree with TRBD2. There are 16 residues in the CDR3. Germline CDR1 is SGDLS and CDR2 is YYNGEE. Germline trimming cut 3 bases from V and 3 bases from J; bases unmatched to any gene: 7. The CDR3: CASSATSSGGTDTQYF. CDR3 nucleotides: TGTGCCAGCAGCGCAACCTCTAGCGGGGGAACAGATACGCAGTATTTT.

This chain joins TRBV5-8 and TRBJ2-7; D is uncertain. Germline V CDR1 and CDR2: SGHTS, YDEGEE. CDR3 length: 11 residues. V lost 5 bases and J 9 bases, leaving 12 bases between the germline ends. The CDR3 loop is CASRLQPLQYF. CDR3 nucleotide sequence: TGTGCCAGCAGGTTACAGCCCTTGCAGTACTTC.

The V and J genes are TRBV27 and TRBJ2-1, with 7 bases aligning to TRBD2. Germline loops: CDR1 MNHEY, CDR2 SMNVEV (reference sequence). This CDR3 contains 17 residues. Trimming took 5 bases from V and 4 from J; bases not matched to a gene: 14. In nucleotides, the CDR3 is TGTGCCAGCAGTCCCTCGACAGCGGGACTGAAGTACAATGAGCAGTTCTTC. It translates to CASSPSTAGLKYNEQFF.

V is TRBV10-3 and J is TRBJ2-1; 7 bases align to TRBD2. In germline, CDR1 is ENHRY, CDR2 SYGVKD. The V segment lost 0 bases and the J segment 7 bases; nucleotides outside the gene matches: 9. CDR3 length: 16 residues. The CDR3 DNA sequence: TGTGCCATCAGTGAGTCGATTATCGCTAGCGGTAATGAGCAGTTCTTC. This codes for CAISESIIASGNEQFF.

This clone was seen a handful of times. V gene TRBV9 combines with J gene TRBJ2-2; 7 nucleotides line up with TRBD1. J lost 4 bases, V lost 4 bases, and 4 bases had no gene match. Germline V gene lookup returns CDR1 SGDLS and CDR2 YYNGEE. This CDR3 has 14 amino acids. CDR3 in amino acids: CASSPWDSTGELFF. The DNA of the CDR3 is TGTGCCAGCAGCCCCTGGGACAGCACCGGGGAGCTGTTTTTT.

With regard to this clone: The identical CDR3 is also encoded by other nucleotide sequences in the sample. V gene TRBV19 combines with J gene TRBJ2-7, with D possibly being TRBD1 (6 bases). This CDR3 has 12 amino acids. Trimming removed 4 bases from V and 3 bases from J, with 7 bases in between. Germline V gives CDR1 LNHDA, CDR2 SQIVND (reference sequence). The CDR3: CASSTDSYEQYF. The CDR3 DNA follows: TGTGCCAGTAGTACGGACAGCTACGAGCAGTACTTC.

The chain carries TRBV9 and TRBJ2-4; no clear D. CDR1 and CDR2 (germline): SGDLS, YYNGEE. The CDR3 spans 16 residues. Deletions cut 0 bases from V and 0 bases from J, with 10 bases between. CDR3 region: CASSVAAALAKNIQYF. CDR3 nucleotides: TGTGCCAGCAGCGTAGCGGCGGCCTTAGCCAAAAACATTCAGTACTTC.

This rearrangement joins TRBV6-1 to TRBJ1-2, with 9 bases lining up with TRBD1. The V and J ends lost 3 bases and 4 bases, in that order; junction bases with no gene match: 6. The CDR3 runs 15 residues. Germline assignment: CDR1 MNHNS and CDR2 SASEGT. CDR3 sequence (DNA): TGTGCCAGCAGTGATACAGGACAGGGGTTCTATGGCTACACCTTC. Its translation: CASSDTGQGFYGYTF.

The gene calls are TRBV18 and TRBJ1-1, with D possibly being TRBD1 (6 bases). Between the trimmed V and J ends, which lost 0 bases and 10 bases, there was a span of 12 bases. Germline CDR1 KGHSH, CDR2 LQKENI. This CDR3 has 13 amino acids. CDR3 in amino acids: CASSPPDRKGAFF. In DNA, the CDR3 is TGTGCCAGCTCACCACCCGACAGGAAAGGAGCTTTCTTT.

The V call is TRBV11-2, the J call TRBJ2-1, with 13 bases that match TRBD2. Germline CDR1 SGHAT, CDR2 FQNNGV. This CDR3 is built from 17 residues. V was clipped by 0 bases and J by 9 bases; unmatched bases: 8. As DNA, the CDR3 is TGTGCCAGCAGCTTAGAAAGACTAGCGGGAGGCTACGGTGAGCAGTTCTTC. It specifies CASSLERLAGGYGEQFF.

The gene calls are TRBV7-3 and TRBJ2-4; D unclear. Per germline, CDR1 SGHTA and CDR2 FQGTGA. The CDR3 spans 13 residues. Trimming shortened V by 4 bases and J by 11 bases, and 15 bases separated the two germline ends. DNA of the CDR3: TGTGCCAGCAGCTCAACTGAGGATACATTTCAGTACTTC. It encodes CASSSTEDTFQYF.

Here the CDR3 reads CASSSQGYEHF. The CDR3 coding sequence is TGTGCCAGCAGTTCACAGGGCTACGAGCATTTT. This chain uses TRBV6-6 with TRBJ1-5, with D perhaps TRBD1 (6 bases). There are 11 residues in the CDR3. V was clipped by 4 bases and J by 14 bases, with 12 bases between them. Looked up from germline, CDR1 is MNHNY and CDR2 is SVGAGI (reference sequence).

A single count supports this clone. This chain links TRBV10-3 with TRBJ1-2, with 11 nucleotides matching TRBD1. The CDR3 extends over 14 amino acids. The germline gives CDR1 ENHRY, CDR2 SYGVKD. V trimming: 10 bases; J trimming: 6 bases; junction bases outside the gene matches: 10. The CDR3: CATIRTGGVDGYTF. The CDR3 region has the DNA TGTGCCACGATCAGGACAGGGGGCGTAGATGGCTACACCTTC.

The chain employs TRBV4-3 and TRBJ1-4; D is possibly TRBD1 (6 bases). Germline V gene data show CDR1 as LGHNA and CDR2 as YSLEER. The CDR3 has 15 residues. Trimming stripped 0 bases from V and 6 bases from J, with 11 bases between. CDR3 amino acids: CASSQDRGGDEKLFF. CDR3 DNA sequence: TGCGCCAGCAGCCAAGACAGGGGAGGGGATGAAAAACTGTTTTTT.